These 11 T cell receptor beta chains originate from one sample sequenced in a study of T cell repertoires in cytomegalovirus infection. From the reads, TCRdb called clonotypes with MiXCR, one entry per CDR3 protein. The sample carries hundreds of thousands of distinct CDR3 sequences, approximately 33% recorded once. The sample was PBMCs. Receptor source: a human donor in good health (CMV status not recorded). Some clones in this sample may be carry-over from other donors' samples.

This rearrangement joins TRBV7-8 to TRBJ2-3; no firm D call. CDR3 length: 17 residues. V lost 5 bases and J lost 2, with 20 bases in between. The V gene's germline CDR1 is SGHVS and CDR2 FQNEAQ. This CDR3 is CASSLGLTRIFTDTQYF. In DNA, the CDR3 is TGTGCCAGCAGCCTTGGCCTGACACGGATCTTCACAGATACGCAGTATTTT.

Comment on this clonotype: This may arise from a read error, as a much more abundant clone is one base away. The chain carries TRBV7-2 and TRBJ2-7; no firm D call. Looked up from germline, CDR1 is SGHTA and CDR2 is FQGNSA. This CDR3 comprises 14 residues. V was clipped by 5 bases and J by 3 bases, with 14 bases between them. The CDR3 nucleotides read TGTACCAGCAGCCAAATAGTAGGAAACTACGAGCAGTACTTC. Translation gives CTSSQIVGNYEQYF.

This clonotype was seen more than once but under ten times. The rearrangement joins TRBV10-3 to TRBJ2-3; 8 bases are shared with TRBD1. V trimming: 3 bases; J trimming: 1 base; junction bases outside the gene matches: 3. Germline V CDR1 and CDR2: ENHRY, SYGVKD. CDR3 length: 15 amino acids. Here the CDR3 reads CAISDSGGGTDTQYF. The CDR3, as DNA: TGTGCCATCAGTGATTCAGGGGGCGGCACAGATACGCAGTATTTT.

This chain links TRBV10-3 with TRBJ1-1, with 7 bases aligning to TRBD1. V trimming: 6 bases; J trimming: 5 bases; junction bases outside the gene matches: 9. Germline CDR1 is ENHRY and CDR2 is SYGVKD. CDR3 length equals 14 residues. The CDR3 region is CAIRTPTGRTEAFF. For the CDR3, the DNA is TGTGCCATCAGGACCCCGACAGGGAGGACTGAAGCTTTCTTT.

The rearrangement uses TRBV12-3 or TRBV12-4 and TRBJ2-2, with 7 bases matching TRBD1. Trimming took 5 bases from V and 1 from J; bases not matched to a gene: 4. The length of the CDR3 is 15 residues. The CDR3 loop is CASSRWTGNTGELFF. The DNA of the CDR3 is TGTGCCAGCAGTCGCTGGACAGGGAACACCGGGGAGCTGTTTTTT.

This clonotype was recorded only once. The chain is built from TRBV7-2 and TRBJ1-2; no clear D gene. Germline lookup yields CDR1 SGHTA and CDR2 FQGNSA. Trimming cost V 8 bases and J 10 bases, with 23 bases left between them. This CDR3 spans 14 amino acids. The CDR3 sequence is CASCSETRWYFYTF. DNA for the CDR3: TGTGCCAGCTGCTCAGAGACAAGGTGGTATTTCTACACCTTC.

This clonotype was detected ten times or more. The rearrangement joins TRBV7-2 to TRBJ2-7, with 11 bases lining up with TRBD2. J lost 2 bases, V lost 1 base, and 7 bases had no gene match. Germline loops: CDR1 SGHTA, CDR2 FQGNSA. The CDR3 totals 17 residues. This CDR3 reads CASSLVATSGVTYEQYF. CDR3 sequence (DNA): TGTGCCAGCAGCTTAGTAGCGACTAGCGGGGTAACCTACGAGCAGTACTTC.

This sequence joins TRBV20-1 and TRBJ2-7; weak D call: TRBD2 (7 bases). CDR1 and CDR2 from the germline V gene are DFQATT and SNEGSKA (reference sequence). Trimming cost V 3 bases and J 0 bases, with 15 bases left between them. The CDR3 has 15 residues. The DNA of the CDR3 is TGCAGTGCTAGTTCGGGGGGCCTAAGCTCCTACGAGCAGTACTTC. Protein product: CSASSGGLSSYEQYF.

The chain employs TRBV14 and TRBJ2-5, with D unresolved. The V gene lost 2 bases and the J gene lost 2 bases, with 9 bases spanning the gap. There are 14 residues in the CDR3. In germline, CDR1 is SGHDN, CDR2 FVKESK. CDR3 in DNA: TGTGCCAGCAGCCAACCTCTATTTCAAGAGACCCAGTACTTC. Translated, it gives CASSQPLFQETQYF. Combining the CDR3 with reference TRBV14 and TRBJ2-5 gives the whole variable domain EAGVTQFPSHSVIEKGQTVTLRCDPISGHDNLYWYRRVMGKEIKFLLHFVKESKQDESGMPNNRFLAERTGGTYSTLKVQPAELEDSGVYFCASSQPLFQETQYFGPGTRLLVL.

The gene calls are TRBV5-6 and TRBJ1-2; 7 bases align to TRBD1. The CDR3 is made up of 14 amino acids. Germline values: CDR1 SGHDT, CDR2 YYEEEE. The J segment lost 0 bases and the V segment lost 4 bases, leaving 3 bases of the junction unmatched. The chain's CDR3 is CASSNGQANYGYTF. CDR3 DNA sequence: TGTGCCAGCAGCAACGGACAGGCTAACTATGGCTACACCTTC.

This chain joins TRBV12-3 or TRBV12-4 and TRBJ2-6, with 7 bases aligning to TRBD1. The length of the CDR3 is 17 residues. V lost 5 bases to trimming and J lost 0 bases; unmatched junction nucleotides: 7. Written as DNA, the CDR3 is TGTGCCAGCAGTATAGGACAGGAGAGCTCTGGGGCCAACGTCCTGACTTTC. It translates to CASSIGQESSGANVLTF.